This TCR beta chain appears in the sequencing data of a study of blood T cell repertoires in COVID-19. V shed 2 bases and J shed 3 bases, with 8 bases lying between them. CDR1 and CDR2 from the germline V gene are SEHNR and FQNEAQ (reference sequence). This CDR3 has 14 amino acids. Clinical histories supplied by participants themselves formed the basis of cohort assignment. As originally analysed: Reference gene primer amplification yielded estimated nucleated cell counts. Clones were read by immunoSEQ multiplex PCR, and TCRdb kept only the in-frame ones, dropping some. The DNA was the basis for D and trimming; V, J and clone size are from that table. Of 280,000 or so clones listed, 85% to 90% are singletons.

The source material was PBMCs or T cells enriched from blood (not recorded which). The chain recombines TRBV7-9 with TRBJ2-1; the D is unclear. The TCR comes from a woman aged 45-59 years who had been exposed to COVID-19. The CDR3 DNA reads TGTGCCAGCAGCTTACCCTCGTACTACAATGAGCAGTTCTTC. This encodes CASSLPSYYNEQFF.